These 24 T cell receptor beta chains originate from one sample sequenced in a study of blood T cell repertoires in COVID-19. Clones were read by immunoSEQ multiplex PCR, and TCRdb kept only the in-frame ones, dropping some. The table lists 200,000 to 250,000 clones, 84% of them singletons. Sequenced input: PBMCs or T cells enriched from blood (not recorded which). The receptors shown here come from a woman in her thirties or forties who had recovered from COVID-19.

This clone was recorded once. The rearrangement uses TRBV27 and TRBJ2-2, with 10 bases that match TRBD2. Looked up from germline, CDR1 is MNHEY and CDR2 is SMNVEV (reference sequence). Trimming at V came to 3 bases and at J to 0 bases, leaving 7 bases not matched to a gene. This CDR3 has 18 amino acids. The CDR3 sequence is CASSFFSGRNANTGELFF. As DNA, the CDR3 is TGTGCCAGCAGTTTTTTTAGCGGGAGGAACGCGAACACCGGGGAGCTGTTTTTT.

V and J are TRBV21-1 and TRBJ2-7; TRBD2 reflects the table's D call only, with no check against the DNA. TRBV21-1 is a listed pseudogene. The CDR3 length is 15 residues. The CDR3 nucleotides are TGTGCCAGCAGCAAACGGACTAGCGGTTCCTACGAGCAGTACTTC. Translation: CASSKRTSGSYEQYF.

The table lists this clone with a count of one. The chain combines TRBV6-6 with TRBJ2-1; 9 bases are shared with TRBD2. CDR3 length: 17 amino acids. Germline V gene data show CDR1 as MNHNY and CDR2 as SVGAGI (reference sequence). With V trimmed by 5 bases and J by 3 bases, 11 bases remained unmatched. The CDR3 region has the DNA TGTGCCAGCAGTCGCGGCCCCGGGACTAGCTTCTACAATGAGCAGTTCTTC. Its protein product is CASSRGPGTSFYNEQFF.

This chain joins TRBV27 and TRBJ1-6; TRBD1 agrees at 9 bases. This CDR3 is built from 13 residues. Germline V lookup: CDR1 MNHEY, CDR2 SMNVEV (reference sequence). V shed 10 bases and J 5 bases; nucleotides not matched to a gene: 3. The CDR3 sequence is CATRTGDNSPLHF. The CDR3 DNA is TGTGCCACTCGGACAGGGGATAATTCACCCCTCCACTTT.

The chain employs TRBV28 and TRBJ2-1; TRBD2 matches 8 bases. The V gene end was trimmed by 5 bases and the J gene end by 5 bases; junction bases not matched to a gene: 8. This CDR3 is built from 15 residues. Germline V gene data show CDR1 as MDHEN and CDR2 as SYDVKM. CDR3 amino acids: CASSNERELDNEQFF. DNA for the CDR3: TGTGCCAGCAGTAACGAGCGGGAGCTTGACAATGAGCAGTTCTTC.

The chain carries TRBV2 and TRBJ1-1, with 9 bases fitting TRBD1. With V trimmed by 5 bases and J by 1 base, 5 bases remained unmatched. The CDR3 is 15 amino acids. Germline V CDR1 and CDR2: SNHLY, FYNNEI. The CDR3: CASSHRTGANTEAFF. The CDR3 nucleotides are TGTGCCAGCAGTCACAGGACAGGGGCGAACACTGAAGCTTTCTTT.

The V call is TRBV27, the J call TRBJ2-3; 8 positions match TRBD2. CDR3 length: 17 amino acids. V lost 5 bases to trimming and J lost 6 bases; unmatched junction nucleotides: 16. From germline, CDR1 is MNHEY and CDR2 SMNVEV (reference sequence). CDR3 in amino acids: CASSPRGGRDPSDTQYF. The CDR3 nucleotides read TGTGCCAGCAGTCCACGGGGGGGGCGGGACCCATCGGATACGCAGTATTTT.

This clone occurred once. Different DNA sequences within this sample yield the same CDR3. The V call is TRBV2, the J call TRBJ1-1; D perhaps matches TRBD1 (5 bases). Trimming removed 3 bases from V and 0 bases from J, with 11 bases in between. Germline CDR1 is SNHLY and CDR2 is FYNNEI. The CDR3 loop spans 15 amino acids. CDR3 residues: CASSDQGSMNTEAFF. CDR3 nucleotides: TGTGCCAGCAGTGATCAGGGATCAATGAACACTGAAGCTTTCTTT. The whole variable domain, remainder taken from reference TRBV2 and TRBJ1-1, is EPEVTQTPSHQVTQMGQEVILRCVPISNHLYFYWYRQILGQKVEFLVSFYNNEISEKSEIFDDQFSVERPDGSNFTLKIRSTKLEDSAMYFCASSDQGSMNTEAFFGQGTRLTVV.

The chain has TRBV7-8 and TRBJ2-1; 9 nucleotides match TRBD2. Germline CDR1 and CDR2: SGHVS and FQNEAQ. CDR3 length equals 15 residues. V lost 1 base to trimming and J lost 8 bases; unmatched junction nucleotides: 6. The CDR3 DNA reads as TGTGCCAGCAGCTTAGGGCTAGCGGGACCGGATGAGCAGTTCTTC. Translation: CASSLGLAGPDEQFF.

This clone appeared a single time. V usage is TRBV9 and J usage is TRBJ1-4, with D uncertain. CDR1 is SGDLS and CDR2 is YYNGEE in the germline V gene. Deletions cut 3 bases from V and 5 bases from J, with 17 bases between. This CDR3 is 16 amino acids long. The CDR3 loop reads CASSAREGGRNEKLFF. In DNA form, the CDR3 reads TGTGCCAGCAGCGCCAGAGAGGGAGGACGGAATGAAAAACTGTTTTTT.

The chain couples TRBV27 to TRBJ2-7; a weak D match, TRBD2 (5 bases). The CDR3 length is 16 residues. The V gene lost 2 bases and the J gene lost 6 bases, with 20 bases spanning the gap. CDR1 is MNHEY and CDR2 is SMNVEV in the germline V gene (reference sequence). Written as DNA, the CDR3 is TGTGCCAGCAGTTTACGGAGGCCGAGGATGGAGGCCGAGCAGTACTTC. This codes for CASSLRRPRMEAEQYF.

The J gene is TRBJ2-3, the V gene TRBV3-1 (or the pseudogene TRBV3-2); D is uncertain. Looked up from germline, CDR1 is LGHDT and CDR2 is YNNKEL (reference sequence). V gave up 0 bases and J gave up 1 base, with 5 bases separating them. The CDR3 sequence is 14 residues long. The CDR3 loop reads CASSQDQGTDTQYF. The DNA for the CDR3 is TGTGCCAGCAGCCAAGATCAGGGCACAGATACGCAGTATTTT.

The rearrangement joins TRBV20-1 to TRBJ2-5; TRBD2 agrees at 7 bases. Germline V gene sequence: CDR1 DFQATT, CDR2 SNEGSKA (reference sequence). This CDR3 contains 15 residues. V gave up 3 bases and J gave up 4 bases; unmatched junction bases: 11. The CDR3 region has the DNA TGCAGTGCTAGTATATCGGGAGGTCGGGGAGAGACCCAGTACTTC. Residues: CSASISGGRGETQYF.

This clone was counted between two and nine times. The chain combines TRBV2 with TRBJ1-2; weak D call: TRBD1 (6 bases). Germline lookup yields CDR1 SNHLY and CDR2 FYNNEI. The CDR3 consists of 12 residues. The V end was cut by 6 bases, the J end by 3 bases, with 8 bases between. CDR3 region: CASRWTDYGYTF. The DNA of the CDR3 is TGTGCCAGCAGGTGGACAGACTATGGCTACACCTTC.

The rearrangement links TRBV28 to TRBJ2-7, with D possibly being TRBD1 (5 bases). The CDR3 sequence is 12 residues long. V dropped 11 bases and J dropped 5 bases, with 16 bases sitting between them. In germline, CDR1 is MDHEN, CDR2 SYDVKM. The CDR3 nucleotides read TGTGCCTCCTGGGGCAGGGTCGACGAGCAGTACTTC. It encodes CASWGRVDEQYF.

The gene calls are TRBV18 and TRBJ2-2; TRBD2 matches at 12 bases. This CDR3 spans 18 amino acids. V was clipped by 0 bases and J by 5 bases; unmatched bases: 7. Germline V CDR1 and CDR2: KGHSH, LQKENI. The CDR3, as DNA: TGTGCCAGCTCACCACCTCGACTAGCGGGGGCAACGACCGGGGAGCTGTTTTTT. This encodes CASSPPRLAGATTGELFF.

The table lists this clone with a count of one. The chain is built from TRBV19 and TRBJ2-2, with 9 nucleotides matching TRBD2. The ends lost 10 bases at V and 7 bases at J; junction bases unmatched: 19. There are 17 residues in the CDR3. Germline assignment: CDR1 LNHDA and CDR2 SQIVND (reference sequence). CDR3 nucleotides: TGTGCCACCCTCCCTGGGCTAGCTAGCGGGAAGATCGGGGAGCTGTTTTTT. Protein sequence: CATLPGLASGKIGELFF. Full variable domain (remainder filled in from reference TRBV19 and TRBJ2-2): DGGITQSPKYLFRKEGQNVTLSCEQNLNHDAMYWYRQDPGQGLRLIYYSQIVNDFQKGDIAEGYSVSREKKESFPLTVTSAQKNPTAFYLCATLPGLASGKIGELFFGEGSRLTVL.

The chain links TRBV2 to TRBJ2-7; D is unresolved. The germline V gene encodes CDR1 SNHLY and CDR2 FYNNEI. This CDR3 is 12 amino acids long. Trimming cost V 5 bases and J 2 bases, with 7 bases left between them. The CDR3 reads CASSPQTYEQYV. For the CDR3, the DNA is TGTGCCAGCAGTCCACAAACCTACGAGCAGTACGTC.

This rearrangement joins TRBV21-1 to TRBJ2-5; TRBD2 is the table's D call, not checked against the DNA. TRBV21-1 is reported as a pseudogene. This CDR3 is 14 amino acids long. DNA for the CDR3: TGTGCCAGCAGCAAAGCCGGGGGAGAGAAGACCCAGTACTTC. Protein product: CASSKAGGEKTQYF.

The count of this clone is one. V usage is TRBV2 and J usage is TRBJ1-4; 10 bases map to TRBD1. CDR3 size: 15 residues. Germline-derived CDR1 and CDR2 are SNHLY and FYNNEI. Unmatched junction bases numbered 5, after V lost 4 bases and J lost 6 bases. Here the CDR3 reads CASSVTGTGDEKLFF. The CDR3 coding sequence is TGTGCCAGCAGTGTAACCGGGACAGGGGATGAAAAACTGTTTTTT.

V and J are TRBV7-8 and TRBJ2-5; maybe TRBD2 (5 bases). The length of the CDR3 is 15 residues. Trimming pared 3 bases from V and 2 bases from J, leaving 13 bases between. The germline CDR1 and CDR2 sequences are SGHVS and FQNEAQ. Here the CDR3 reads CASSFPAGLQETQYF. In DNA form, the CDR3 reads TGTGCCAGCAGCTTCCCGGCGGGTTTACAAGAGACCCAGTACTTC.

This chain joins TRBV6-2 or TRBV6-3 and TRBJ2-7; 8 positions match TRBD2. This CDR3 region has 15 residues. The germline gives CDR1 MNHEY, CDR2 SVGEGT. Trimming took 2 bases from V and 6 from J; bases not matched to a gene: 9. The CDR3 sequence: CASSYRREGLREQYV. The CDR3 bases are TGTGCCAGCAGTTACCGCCGGGAGGGCCTACGCGAGCAGTACGTC.

The chain combines TRBV21-1 with TRBJ2-7; the D call of TRBD1 is as the table states it, not checked on the DNA. TRBV21-1 represents a pseudogene. CDR3 size: 16 residues. CDR3 protein: CASSKARRGTRYEQYF. The CDR3 coding sequence is TGTGCCAGCAGCAAAGCGCGAAGGGGGACCCGCTACGAGCAGTACTTC.

This rearrangement joins TRBV7-2 to TRBJ2-4; TRBD2 matches at 12 bases. This CDR3 contains 15 residues. Germline V lookup: CDR1 SGHTA, CDR2 FQGNSA. Trimming cost V 1 base and J 9 bases; bases outside gene matches: 4. The CDR3: CASSLDLAGGPIQYF. In nucleotides, the CDR3 is TGTGCCAGCAGCTTAGACCTAGCGGGAGGGCCCATTCAGTACTTC.